This TCR beta chain derives from a study of blood T cell repertoires in COVID-19. Study summary: The United States, Italy and Spain supplied acute and convalescent COVID-19 samples. From T cells, B-cell-depleted T cells, or PBMCs came the material, which was cDNA or gDNA.

In this sample, this clone turned up a few times. This CDR3 comprises 15 residues. In germline, CDR1 is MDHEN, CDR2 SYDVKM. Trimming pared 2 bases from V and 2 bases from J, leaving 10 bases between. The authors' processing: Amplifying reference gene primers gave estimates of nucleated cell counts. Repertoires were generated with immunoSEQ multiplex PCR, while TCRdb's copy carries only in-frame clones and drops some. The DNA gave D and trimming, while V, J and clone size come from that table. This sample has about 61,000 clones, with about 91% found just once. J is TRBJ1-5 and V is TRBV28, with D possibly TRBD1 on 5 matching bases. The sequence came from a woman at least 80 years old with active COVID-19. Material: peripheral blood. CDR3 sequence reads: CASSLAGGGNQPQHF. The DNA for the CDR3 is TGTGCCAGCAGTTTAGCGGGGGGTGGCAATCAGCCCCAGCATTTT.